These T cell receptor beta chains were read from a single sample in a study of CD8+CD57+ T cells in acquired aplastic anemia. TCRdb re-derived calls from the reads in MiXCR, one entry per CDR3 protein. Of hundreds of thousands of distinct CDR3 sequences in the sample, about half were seen once. Sequenced: sorted CD4+, CD8+, or CD8+CD57+ T cells (not recorded which) from PBMCs. The receptors were gathered from a human donor with aplastic anemia. Both conserved end residues are part of each CDR3. A clone size is listed for some rows: how often the clone was seen (once, few, many), or a class if it is expanded.

j_call v_call clone_size cdr3_aa
TRBJ2-5 TRBV4-1 many CASSRGGGVSETQYF
TRBJ1-6 TRBV5-8 . CASSLGDKNSPLHF
TRBJ2-5 TRBV19 many CASSSRGGGEETQYF
TRBJ2-7 TRBV29-1 . CRQRTGSYEQYF
TRBJ2-5 TRBV19 few CASSIAGAQYF
TRBJ2-2 TRBV19 . CASSSDRGRTGELFF
TRBJ1-2 TRBV7-9 many CASSLATGTEYGYTF
TRBJ1-1 TRBV20-1 many CSAKIDSLYTEAFF
TRBJ2-1 TRBV5-1 many CASSGIEGGEQFF
TRBJ1-5 TRBV7-9 many CASSGRQGNGNQPQHF
TRBJ2-5 TRBV20-1 many CSARDFRGGETQYF
TRBJ2-1 TRBV20-1 . CSARRTENEQFF
TRBJ2-1 TRBV19 . CASSIGPAVRFF
TRBJ2-7 TRBV7-9 . CASSLVPDEQYF
TRBJ2-7 TRBV29-1 many CSVRTDSYEQYF
TRBJ1-2 TRBV24-1 . CATTGGIYYGYTF
TRBJ1-2 TRBV19 many CASIARDSPYGYTF
TRBJ1-5 TRBV6-1 many CASSEQEDKQHF
TRBJ2-2 TRBV19 many CASSINRHTGELFF
TRBJ2-7 TRBV9 many CASSPRPTGSPDYEQYF
TRBJ1-1 TRBV6-2/TRBV6-3 many CASRPTENTEAFF
TRBJ1-6 TRBV18 . CASSPPIRERSPLHF
TRBJ1-6 TRBV15 once CATSREENNSPLHF
TRBJ1-1 TRBV29-1 . CSVGTNTEAFF
TRBJ2-4 TRBV7-9 . CASNSGEGILAKNIQYF
TRBJ2-1 TRBV7-9 many CAWPAANEQFF
TRBJ1-2 TRBV5-8 many CASSLGHGLYYGYTF
TRBJ1-2 TRBV11-2 many CASSTRGWASNYGYTF
TRBJ1-1 TRBV2 . CASSGTFDYRNTEAFF
TRBJ2-5 TRBV24-1 . CATSPTRQAYPYF
TRBJ2-7 TRBV4-1 many CASSSSYEQYF
TRBJ2-7 TRBV9 . CASSPRGRVYEQYF
TRBJ1-6 TRBV2 . CASSQEAPYGMGLPLHF
TRBJ2-5 TRBV15 many CATSRASQQETQYF
TRBJ1-5 TRBV20-1 few CSARRGQGDQPQHF
TRBJ1-5 TRBV12-3/TRBV12-4 . CASRYGTGSQPQHF
TRBJ1-5 TRBV7-3 many CASSLRRGRPQHF
TRBJ2-5 TRBV7-3 . CASSYSAGQETQYF